This T cell receptor (beta chain) was sequenced for a study of blood T cells in healthy people across ages. Study in general: Template switching picked up about one barcoded beta molecule for each two T cells. Regarding the study as a whole: The long-lived group displayed more naive CD4+ cells, plus higher diversity, than the aged donors did. Any changes in expanded clonotypes were possibly confounded, as donor CMV status remained unknown.

Germline lookup yields CDR1 ENHRY and CDR2 SYGVKD. This CDR3 has 15 amino acids. Trimming took 8 bases from V and 5 from J, leaving 19 bases between them. Worth noting for this clonotype: Antigen specificity is unknown.

With a J-beta primer mix and a sample-barcoded 5' primer, a second PCR ran about 7 to 11 cycles. TCRdb independently ran MiXCR on the 5' RACE reads; one entry per CDR3 protein. The sample contains more than 650,000 distinct CDR3 sequences, 20% to 25% of which appear only once. There were healthy Caucasian individuals from Russia, aged roughly 6 to 100, serving as donors. Sequenced material: blood. The sequence was collected from a man in his 70s in good health. The chain carries TRBV10-3 and TRBJ1-5; tentatively, D is TRBD1 (5 bases). The CDR3 region has the DNA TGTGCCATCGCAAACGGGGTGGGGGTGGATCAGCCCCAGCATTTT. This sequence encodes CAIANGVGVDQPQHF.